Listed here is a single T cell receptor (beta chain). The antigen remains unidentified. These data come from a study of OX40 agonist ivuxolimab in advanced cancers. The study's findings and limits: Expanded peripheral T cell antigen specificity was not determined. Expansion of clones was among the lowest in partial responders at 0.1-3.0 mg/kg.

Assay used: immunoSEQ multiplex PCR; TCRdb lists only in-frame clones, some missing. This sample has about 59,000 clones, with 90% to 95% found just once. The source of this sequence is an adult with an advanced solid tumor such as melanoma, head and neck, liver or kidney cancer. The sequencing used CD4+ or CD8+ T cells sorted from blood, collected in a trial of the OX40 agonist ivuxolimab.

The CDR3 bases are TGTGCCAGCAGTTCGACAGGGGTAAATGAGCAGTTCTTC. It is translated as CASSSTGVNEQFF. The rearrangement links TRBV6-6 to TRBJ2-1, with 8 bases aligning to TRBD1. The germline V gene encodes CDR1 MNHNY and CDR2 SVGAGI (reference sequence). CDR3 length equals 13 residues. V shed 4 bases, J shed 7 bases, and the junction held 3 bases outside the gene matches.